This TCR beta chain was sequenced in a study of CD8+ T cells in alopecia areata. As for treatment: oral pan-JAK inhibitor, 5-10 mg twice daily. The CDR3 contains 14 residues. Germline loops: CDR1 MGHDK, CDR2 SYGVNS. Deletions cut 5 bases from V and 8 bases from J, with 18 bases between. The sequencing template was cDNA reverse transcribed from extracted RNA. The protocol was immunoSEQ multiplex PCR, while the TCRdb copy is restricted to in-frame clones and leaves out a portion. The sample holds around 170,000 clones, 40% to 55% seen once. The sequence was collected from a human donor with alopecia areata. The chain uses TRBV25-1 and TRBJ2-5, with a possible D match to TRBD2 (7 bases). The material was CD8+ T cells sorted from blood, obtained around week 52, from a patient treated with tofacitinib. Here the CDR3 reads CASSIGGAHATQYF. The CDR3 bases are TGTGCCAGCAGTATAGGGGGGGCCCACGCAACCCAGTACTTC.